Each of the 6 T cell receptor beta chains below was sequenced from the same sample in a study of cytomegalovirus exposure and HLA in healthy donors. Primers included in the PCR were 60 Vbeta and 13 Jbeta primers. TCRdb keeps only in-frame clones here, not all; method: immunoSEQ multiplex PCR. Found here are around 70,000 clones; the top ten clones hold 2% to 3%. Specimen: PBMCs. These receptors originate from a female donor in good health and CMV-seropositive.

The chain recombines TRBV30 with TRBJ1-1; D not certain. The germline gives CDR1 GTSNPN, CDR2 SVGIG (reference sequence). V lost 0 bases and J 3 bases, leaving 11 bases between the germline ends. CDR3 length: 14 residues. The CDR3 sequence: CAWSVRPEDTEAFF. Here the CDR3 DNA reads TGTGCCTGGAGTGTACGACCGGAGGACACTGAAGCTTTCTTT.

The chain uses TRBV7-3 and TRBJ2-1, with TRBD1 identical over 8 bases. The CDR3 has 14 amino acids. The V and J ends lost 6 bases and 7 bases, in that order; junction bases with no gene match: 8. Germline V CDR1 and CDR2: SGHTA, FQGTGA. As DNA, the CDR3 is TGTGCCAGCAGTCAGACAGGGGTGGGGAATGAGCAGTTCTTC. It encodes CASSQTGVGNEQFF.

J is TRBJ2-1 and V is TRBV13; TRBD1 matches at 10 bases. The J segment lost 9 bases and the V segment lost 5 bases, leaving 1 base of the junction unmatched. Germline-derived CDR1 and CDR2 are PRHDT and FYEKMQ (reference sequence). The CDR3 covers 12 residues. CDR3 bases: TGTGCCAGCAGCCGGACAGGGGGTGAGCAGTTCTTC. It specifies CASSRTGGEQFF.

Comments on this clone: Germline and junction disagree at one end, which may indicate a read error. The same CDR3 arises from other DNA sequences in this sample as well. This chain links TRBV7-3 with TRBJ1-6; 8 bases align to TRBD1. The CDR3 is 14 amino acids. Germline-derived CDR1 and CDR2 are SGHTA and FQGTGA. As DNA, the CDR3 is TGTGCCAGCAGCTGGACAGGGCTGCATTCACCCCTACACTTT. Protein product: CASSWTGLHSPLHF.

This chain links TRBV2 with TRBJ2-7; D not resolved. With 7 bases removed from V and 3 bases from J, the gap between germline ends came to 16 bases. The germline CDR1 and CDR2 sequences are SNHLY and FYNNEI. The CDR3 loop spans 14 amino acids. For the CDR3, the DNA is TGTGCCAGCACTACAGTGATGACCCTCTACGAGCAGTACTTC. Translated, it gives CASTTVMTLYEQYF. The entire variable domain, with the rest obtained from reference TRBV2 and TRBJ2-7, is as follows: EPEVTQTPSHQVTQMGQEVILRCVPISNHLYFYWYRQILGQKVEFLVSFYNNEISEKSEIFDDQFSVERPDGSNFTLKIRSTKLEDSAMYFCASTTVMTLYEQYFGPGTRLTVT.

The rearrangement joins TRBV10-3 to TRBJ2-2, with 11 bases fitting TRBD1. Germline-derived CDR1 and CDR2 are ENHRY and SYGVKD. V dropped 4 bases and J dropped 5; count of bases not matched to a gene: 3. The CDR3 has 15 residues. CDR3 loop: CAISGTGGGTGELFF. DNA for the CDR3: TGTGCCATCAGTGGGACAGGGGGCGGAACCGGGGAGCTGTTTTTT.